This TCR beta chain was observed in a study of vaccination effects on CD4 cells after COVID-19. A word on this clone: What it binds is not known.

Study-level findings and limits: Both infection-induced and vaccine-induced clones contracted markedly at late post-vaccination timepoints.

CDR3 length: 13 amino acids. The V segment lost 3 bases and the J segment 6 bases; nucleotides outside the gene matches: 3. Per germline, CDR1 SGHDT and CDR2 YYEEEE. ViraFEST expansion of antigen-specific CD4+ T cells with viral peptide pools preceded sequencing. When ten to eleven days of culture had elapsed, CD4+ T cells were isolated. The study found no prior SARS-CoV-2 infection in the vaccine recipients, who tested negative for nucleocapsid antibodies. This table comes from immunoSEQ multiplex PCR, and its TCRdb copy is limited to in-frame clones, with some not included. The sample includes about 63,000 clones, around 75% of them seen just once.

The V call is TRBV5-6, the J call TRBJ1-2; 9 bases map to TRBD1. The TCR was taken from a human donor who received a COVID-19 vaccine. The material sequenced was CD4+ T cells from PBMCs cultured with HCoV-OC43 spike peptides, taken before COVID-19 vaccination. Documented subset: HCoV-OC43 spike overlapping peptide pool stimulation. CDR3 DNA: TGTGCCAGCAGCTGGGGACAGGGAGATGGCTACACCTTC. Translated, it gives CASSWGQGDGYTF.